One and the same sample provided the 5 T cell receptor beta chains below, sequenced in a study of chemoradiotherapy in HPV16-positive cancers (dated by TCRdb to the early 2020s). Library construction relied on the immunoSEQ multiplex PCR assay. The source is immuneACCESS, and TCRdb retained only in-frame sequences with V and J called. Part of the clones is not carried over; for the studies checked, unresolved V genes explain less than half of this, and the remainder is unexplained. In this sample the table shows some 9,300 clones, roughly 70% of which occur a single time. The ten largest account for around an eighth of the sample. This material was acquired from a patient who underwent chemoradiotherapy. The receptors were gathered from a human donor with HPV-associated anogenital cancer.

The chain has TRBV11-2 and TRBJ2-7; possible D gene TRBD1, 5 bases. CDR3 length: 13 residues. Trimming removed 1 base from V and 3 bases from J, with 7 bases in between. Germline V CDR1 and CDR2: SGHAT, FQNNGV. The CDR3 DNA follows: TGTGCCAGCAGCTTAGGACAGATCTACGAGCAGTACTTC. It translates to CASSLGQIYEQYF.

This chain connects TRBV10-3 to TRBJ1-1, with 7 bases lining up with TRBD1. The trim removed 7 bases at V and 0 bases at J, leaving 2 bases unmatched. Germline-derived CDR1 and CDR2 are ENHRY and SYGVKD. There are 13 residues in the CDR3. The CDR3 reads CAIKQGMNTEAFF. In DNA, the CDR3 is TGTGCCATCAAACAGGGGATGAACACTGAAGCTTTCTTT.

In its sample, this clone is medium-sized. The genes are TRBV12-2 and TRBJ2-7. TRBV12-2 has pseudogene status. This CDR3 spans 15 amino acids. CDR3 coding DNA: TGTGCAAGTCGCTTCCCGGGACCCTATATCTACGAGCAGTACTTC. This codes for CASRFPGPYIYEQYF.

The J gene is TRBJ2-3, the V gene TRBV5-4, with 8 bases fitting TRBD2. CDR1 is SGHNT and CDR2 is YYREEE in the germline V gene (reference sequence). After removal of 0 bases from V and 5 bases from J, the junction contained 11 bases not matched to a gene. The CDR3 loop spans 17 amino acids. The CDR3 nucleotides are TGTGCCAGCAGCTTGGCCGTAGCGGGGACCGCGATAGATACGCAGTATTTT. Encoded protein: CASSLAVAGTAIDTQYF.

This chain uses TRBV18 with TRBJ1-1; no clear D. Trimming pared 3 bases from V and 4 bases from J, leaving 15 bases between. From germline, CDR1 is KGHSH and CDR2 LQKENI. The CDR3 length is 15 residues. The CDR3 sequence is CASSPRQGKSTEAFF. The CDR3 nucleotides read TGTGCCAGCTCACCCCGACAAGGGAAATCCACTGAAGCTTTCTTT.